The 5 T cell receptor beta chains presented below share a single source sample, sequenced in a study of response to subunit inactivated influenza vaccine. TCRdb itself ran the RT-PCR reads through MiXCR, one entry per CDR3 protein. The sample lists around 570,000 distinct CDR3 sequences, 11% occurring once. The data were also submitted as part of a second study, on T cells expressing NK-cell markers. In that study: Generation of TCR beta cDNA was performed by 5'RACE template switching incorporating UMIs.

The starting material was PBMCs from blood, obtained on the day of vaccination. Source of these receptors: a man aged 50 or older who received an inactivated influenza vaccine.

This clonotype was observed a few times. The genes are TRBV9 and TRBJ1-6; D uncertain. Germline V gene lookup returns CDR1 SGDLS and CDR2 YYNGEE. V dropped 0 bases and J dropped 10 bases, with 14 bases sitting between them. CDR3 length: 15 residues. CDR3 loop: CASSVDVTTPSPLHF. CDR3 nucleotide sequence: TGTGCCAGCAGCGTAGATGTCACCACCCCCTCACCCCTCCACTTT. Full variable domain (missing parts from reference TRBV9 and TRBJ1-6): DSGVTQTPKHLITATGQRVTLRCSPRSGDLSVYWYQQSLDQGLQFLIQYYNGEERAKGNILERFSAQQFPDLHSELNLSSLELGDSALYFCASSVDVTTPSPLHFGNGTRLTVT.

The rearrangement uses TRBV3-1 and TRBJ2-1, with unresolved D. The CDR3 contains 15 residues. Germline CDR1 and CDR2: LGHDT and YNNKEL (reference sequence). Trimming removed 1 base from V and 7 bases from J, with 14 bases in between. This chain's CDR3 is CASSQVPPSGNEQFF. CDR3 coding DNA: TGTGCCAGCAGCCAAGTCCCACCTAGTGGGAATGAGCAGTTCTTC.

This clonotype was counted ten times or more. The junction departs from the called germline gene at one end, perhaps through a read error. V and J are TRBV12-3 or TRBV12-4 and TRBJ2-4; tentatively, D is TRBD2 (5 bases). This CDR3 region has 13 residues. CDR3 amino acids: CASSLATKNIQYF. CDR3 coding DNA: TGTGCCAGCAGTCTAGCAACCAAAAACATTCAGTACTTC.

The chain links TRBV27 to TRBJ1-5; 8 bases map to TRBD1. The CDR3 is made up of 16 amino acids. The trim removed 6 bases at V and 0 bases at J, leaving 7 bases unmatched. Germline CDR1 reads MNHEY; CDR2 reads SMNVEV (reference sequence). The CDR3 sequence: CASRRQGSFSNQPQHF. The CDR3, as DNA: TGTGCCAGCAGGAGACAGGGGTCGTTTAGCAATCAGCCCCAGCATTTT.

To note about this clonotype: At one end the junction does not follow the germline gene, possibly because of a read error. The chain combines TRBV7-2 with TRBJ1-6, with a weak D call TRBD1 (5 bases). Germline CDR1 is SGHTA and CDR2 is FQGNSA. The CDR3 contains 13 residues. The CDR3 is CASSLATVRPLHF. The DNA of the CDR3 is TGTGCCAGCAGCCTAGCGACAGTTAGGCCCCTCCACTTT. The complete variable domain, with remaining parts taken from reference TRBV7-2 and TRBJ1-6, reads GAGVSQSPSNKVTEKGKDVELRCDPISGHTALYWYRQSLGQGLEFLIYFQGNSAPDKSGLPSDRFSAERTGGSVSTLTIQRTQQEDSAVYLCASSLATVRPLHFGNGTRLTVT.